These T cell receptor beta chains were read from a single sample in a study of beta chain features in type 1 diabetes. TCRdb's table, derived via immunoSEQ multiplex PCR, lists solely in-frame clones and lacks some. Of approximately 730,000 clones in the sample, over 10% were seen once. Sequenced sample: naive CD4+ T cells from blood. These TCRs come from a man between 18 and 29 years old with type 1 diabetes. Both conserved end residues are trimmed from each CDR3. Not every row has a clone size; where given, it reads once, few, many or a size class.

TRBV9	TRBJ2-5	-	ASSVTGGPQETQY
TRBV19	TRBJ1-6	-	ASRTTGKNSPLH
TRBV6-1	TRBJ2-7	-	ASSEQQGRFEQY
TRBV28	TRBJ2-2	few	ASSLDLLPDRLVTGELF
TRBV27	TRBJ2-3	-	ASSSTDRGLRTQY
TRBV7-2	TRBJ2-5	-	ASSSALPRETQY
TRBV30	TRBJ1-5	-	AWSDTGTNQPQH
TRBV18	TRBJ1-1	-	ASSPKTGANTEAF
TRBV5-4	TRBJ2-4	-	ASSQDPAKNIQY
TRBV15	TRBJ1-6	few	ATSRVRVGNSPLH
TRBV5-1	TRBJ2-5	-	ASSFSHGEETQY
TRBV7-8	TRBJ2-1	-	ASSLDWLAGGFLYNEQF
TRBV7-2	TRBJ2-1	few	ASSGAPSYNEQF
TRBV5-1	TRBJ2-2	few	ASSGTVNTGELF
TRBV14	TRBJ1-5	-	ASSQADSNQPQH
TRBV6-6	TRBJ1-3	-	ASGDRGSGNTIY
TRBV11-2	TRBJ2-6	-	ASSLGSPGANVLT
TRBV7-9	TRBJ1-2	few	ASSLSGDYYGYT
TRBV18	TRBJ2-7	-	ASSPSGGEQY
TRBV27	TRBJ2-2	-	ASSFGGTANTGELF
TRBV25-1	TRBJ2-3	-	ASRGGRVTDTQY
TRBV30	TRBJ2-7	-	AWNRGSSYEQY
TRBV16	TRBJ1-1	-	ASSPQKGVRAF
TRBV5-4	TRBJ2-5	-	ASSLTGGRETQY
TRBV6-6	TRBJ1-1	-	ASSYIENTEAF
TRBV19	TRBJ2-5	few	ASSTTGQETQY
TRBV6-5	TRBJ1-6	few	ASSYLPRENSPLH
TRBV7-2	TRBJ2-1	-	ASSPGTSGAYREQF
TRBV5-6	TRBJ1-5	-	ASRRQGGDQPQH
TRBV28	TRBJ2-1	-	ASTRDSSSYNEQF
TRBV2	TRBJ2-5	-	ASSRSVRGETQY
TRBV5-1	TRBJ1-6	-	ASSPERERSPLH
TRBV30	TRBJ1-2	-	AWSVGGFSGYT
TRBV10-3	TRBJ1-1	few	AISALFSGNTEAF
TRBV29-1	TRBJ2-7	-	SVELESYEQY
TRBV2	TRBJ2-3	few	ASSEQRGDTQY
TRBV11-3	TRBJ2-5	-	ASSLSWQETQY
TRBV14	TRBJ2-7	few	ASSHDTYEQY
TRBV7-2	TRBJ1-2	few	ASSLVGQGGYT
TRBV28	TRBJ1-2	-	ASTIPAGNGYT
TRBV4-1	TRBJ1-6	-	ASSHSDSPLH
TRBV6-6	TRBJ1-5	-	ASTPQGVNQPQH
TRBV4-1	TRBJ1-1	few	ASSHPWNTEAF
TRBV28	TRBJ1-2	-	ASRQQGTSGYT
TRBV18	TRBJ2-3	few	ASSPLPDTQY
TRBV14	TRBJ1-4	-	ASRLTGTGNEKLF
TRBV30	TRBJ2-2	few	AWRPNTGELF
TRBV6-5	TRBJ1-2	few	ASSVEGQGIYGYT
TRBV30	TRBJ1-6	few	AWSTGQGTSPLH
TRBV2	TRBJ1-5	few	ASSGQRFLDSNQPQH
TRBV7-3	TRBJ1-1	few	ASSLSQLMNTEAF
TRBV19	TRBJ2-3	few	ASSNGGGDTQY
TRBV4-1	TRBJ1-3	-	AACPLRPPNRSSGNTIY
TRBV5-1	TRBJ2-2	-	ASREGQNTGELF
TRBV30	TRBJ1-4	-	AWSPLQGTGNEKLF
TRBV15	TRBJ1-5	-	ATSSGQGGFDQPQH
TRBV21-1	TRBJ1-1	few	ASSKDSRGGTEAF
TRBV5-1	TRBJ2-7	-	ASSLGQGWSYEQY
TRBV5-1	TRBJ2-5	few	ASSYGTQETQY
TRBV18	TRBJ2-7	-	ASSAGGYEQY